The 10 T cell receptor beta chains below come from one sample, sequenced in a study of T-cell memory formation after mild COVID-19. TCRdb redid the calling of the 5' RACE reads with MiXCR, one entry per CDR3 protein. Counted here are roughly 240,000 distinct CDR3 sequences, about a sixth occurring once; the ten biggest clones make up 22%. The sequencing sample was made of PBMCs or a T cell subset sorted from them (not recorded which). The receptors come from a man younger than 35 who had mild COVID-19 (a few samples of this study predate the infection). Cell type and time point are not known.

The chain employs TRBV5-4 and TRBJ2-5; no definite D call. The CDR3 totals 11 residues. V was cut by 3 bases and J by 4 bases, with 4 bases left in between. Germline V gene data show CDR1 as SGHNT and CDR2 as YYREEE (reference sequence). This CDR3 reads CASSYRETQYF. CDR3 in DNA: TGTGCCAGCAGCTATCGAGAGACCCAGTACTTC.

This clonotype was detected a few times. Here the CDR3 reads CSARTAQPQHF. CDR3 DNA: TGCAGTGCTAGGACAGCGCAGCCCCAGCATTTT. The genes are TRBV20-1 and TRBJ1-5; weak D call: TRBD1 (5 bases). The V and J ends lost 3 bases and 7 bases respectively, with 7 bases between them. Germline CDR1 is DFQATT and CDR2 is SNEGSKA (reference sequence). The CDR3 covers 11 residues.

This clonotype occurred a few times. V and J are TRBV6-1 and TRBJ2-5; D is unresolved. V was pared by 8 bases and J by 5 bases, with 21 bases between. Germline assignment: CDR1 MNHNS and CDR2 SASEGT. The CDR3 is 15 residues long. CDR3 coding DNA: TGTGCCAGCTCACTGGAGCTGGTTGGGTTGGAGACCCAGTACTTC. It translates to CASSLELVGLETQYF.

Note on this clonotype: Compared with germline, one end of the junction differs, possibly owing to a read error. The rearrangement joins TRBV19 to TRBJ1-5; D is unclear. CDR1 is LNHDA and CDR2 is SQIVND in the germline V gene (reference sequence). This CDR3 is built from 15 residues. CDR3 sequence: CASSYDGASNQPQHF. In DNA form, the CDR3 reads TGTGCCAGTAGTTACGACGGCGCTAGCAATCAGCCACAGCATTTT.

The V gene is TRBV12-3 or TRBV12-4, the J gene TRBJ1-2; 8 nucleotides line up with TRBD1. The trim removed 4 bases at V and 3 bases at J, leaving 1 base unmatched. There are 13 residues in the CDR3. CDR3 DNA: TGTGCCAGCAGTTCGGACAGGGACTATGGCTACACCTTC. Translation: CASSSDRDYGYTF.

The V gene is TRBV7-9, the J gene TRBJ2-2; 7 nucleotides line up with TRBD1. This CDR3 has 18 amino acids. The V gene's germline CDR1 is SEHNR and CDR2 FQNEAQ (reference sequence). The J segment lost 2 bases and the V segment lost 3 bases, leaving 12 bases of the junction unmatched. The CDR3 DNA is TGTGCCAGCAGCTTGGAATCCTGGACAGGAGTAAACACCGGGGAGCTGTTTTTT. It specifies CASSLESWTGVNTGELFF.

The CDR3 protein is CASIRSVRGGNYGYTF. The DNA of the CDR3 is TGTGCCAGCATCCGTTCTGTCCGGGGGGGGAACTATGGCTACACCTTC. The V call is TRBV7-2, the J call TRBJ1-2; a weak D match, TRBD1 (5 bases). CDR1 SGHTA and CDR2 FQGNSA come from the germline V gene. The V gene lost 7 bases and the J gene lost 2 bases, with 20 bases spanning the gap. The CDR3 covers 16 residues.

The chain carries TRBV6-5 and TRBJ1-1; 7 positions agree with TRBD1. The CDR3 is 20 amino acids. From germline, CDR1 is MNHEY and CDR2 SVGAGI. The V and J ends lost 2 bases and 1 base, in that order; junction bases with no gene match: 19. This CDR3 is CASSYAHLMPPGQKNTEAFF. The CDR3 bases are TGTGCCAGCAGTTACGCCCACCTCATGCCCCCGGGACAGAAGAACACTGAAGCTTTCTTT.

This clonotype came up a few times. The chain recombines TRBV4-2 with TRBJ2-5; a possible D gene is TRBD2 (6 bases). CDR3 size: 14 residues. Per germline, CDR1 LGHNA and CDR2 YNFKEQ. Trimming took off 0 bases at V and 6 bases at J, with 11 bases between the two ends. The CDR3 loop is CASSQETRWQTQYF. CDR3 bases: TGTGCCAGCAGCCAAGAGACTAGGTGGCAGACCCAGTACTTC.

The chain is built from TRBV3-1 and TRBJ1-2; 8 bases align to TRBD1. Germline V gene lookup returns CDR1 LGHDT and CDR2 YNNKEL (reference sequence). Trimming removed 0 bases from V and 5 bases from J; junction bases left unmatched: 5. The CDR3 covers 15 residues. The chain's CDR3 is CASSQDDRGPYGYTF. DNA of the CDR3: TGTGCCAGCAGCCAAGATGACAGGGGCCCGTATGGCTACACCTTC.